These T cell receptor beta chains were read from a single sample in a study of cytomegalovirus exposure and HLA in healthy donors. The repertoire was sequenced with immunoSEQ multiplex PCR; TCRdb's copy has only in-frame clones and lacks some. The data hold 100,000 to 150,000 clones, with roughly 74% observed a single time. The sample comprised PBMCs. These receptors were obtained from a male donor in good health and CMV-seronegative. Both conserved end residues are part of each CDR3. D genes are given only for firm matches. Clone size appears in some rows only: once, few, many, or a class for an expanded clone.

TRBV7-8	.	TRBD2	TRBJ2-1	CASSLGGAGASGTAEQFF	TGTGCCAGCAGCTTAGGGGGGGCAGGGGCTAGCGGGACGGCTGAGCAGTTCTTC
TRBV18	.	.	TRBJ1-1	CASSLTGNTEAFF	TGTGCCAGCTCACTAACAGGGAACACTGAAGCTTTCTTT
TRBV15	.	TRBD1	TRBJ2-1	CATSTEMKGQPEEFF	TGTGCCACCAGCACAGAGATGAAGGGACAGCCAGAAGAGTTCTTC
TRBV2	once	TRBD1	TRBJ2-7	CASIETGGMDEQYF	TGTGCCAGCATTGAGACAGGGGGCATGGACGAGCAGTACTTC
TRBV7-9	.	.	TRBJ1-1	CASSPSGEWAEAFF	TGTGCCAGCAGCCCAAGCGGGGAGTGGGCTGAAGCTTTCTTT
TRBV25-1	.	.	TRBJ1-2	CASSEFQQGGYTF	TGTGCCAGCAGTGAATTTCAACAGGGTGGCTACACCTTC
TRBV19	.	TRBD1	TRBJ2-4	CASPGQGAVENIQYF	TGTGCCAGTCCGGGACAGGGGGCCGTCGAAAACATTCAGTACTTC
TRBV7-2	few	.	TRBJ2-7	CASSPQEEQYF	TGTGCCAGCAGCCCTCAAGAGGAGCAGTACTTC
TRBV5-6	.	.	TRBJ2-3	CASSSLIFSRSTDTQYF	TGTGCCAGCAGCTCATTGATATTTAGCCGCAGCACAGATACGCAGTATTTT
TRBV6-6	.	TRBD1	TRBJ2-1	CASNPTPGQGYNEQFF	TGTGCCAGCAACCCAACACCGGGACAGGGCTACAATGAGCAGTTCTTC
TRBV5-1	.	TRBD1	TRBJ2-7	CASSGNAGGPYEQYF	TGCGCCAGCAGCGGAAACGCAGGGGGCCCCTACGAGCAGTACTTC
TRBV6-1	.	.	TRBJ2-7	CASSVIAVYEQYF	TGTGCCAGCAGCGTAATAGCGGTCTACGAGCAGTACTTC
TRBV28	once	.	TRBJ1-3	CASSLFQGNSAGNTIYF	TGTGCCAGCAGTTTATTCCAGGGGAACAGTGCTGGAAACACCATATATTTT
TRBV7-8	.	.	TRBJ1-4	CASAGNEKLFF	TGTGCCAGCGCCGGGAATGAAAAACTGTTTTTT
TRBV7-2	.	TRBD2	TRBJ2-3	CASSPRPRGSDTQYF	TGTGCCAGCAGCCCCCGGCCGCGGGGGTCAGATACGCAGTATTTT
TRBV27	once	.	TRBJ2-7	CASSLGGALYEQYF	TGTGCCAGCAGTTTGGGGGGGGCACTTTACGAGCAGTACTTC
TRBV11-2	.	.	TRBJ2-7	CASSFSTATYEQYF	TGTGCCAGCAGCTTCTCGACTGCTACCTACGAGCAGTACTTC
TRBV18	.	.	TRBJ2-3	CASSPLLRDTQYF	TGTGCCAGCTCACCCCTTCTACGGGATACGCAGTATTTT
TRBV19	.	.	TRBJ1-1	CASSNTMNTEAFF	TGTGCCAGTAGCAACACCATGAACACTGAAGCTTTCTTT
TRBV6-1	.	.	TRBJ1-6	CASSEAPTGGLSNSPLHF	TGTGCCAGCAGTGAAGCACCCACGGGGGGACTCAGTAATTCACCCCTCCACTTT
TRBV9	.	TRBD2	TRBJ2-3	CASSLREGTSTDTQYF	TGTGCCAGCAGCCTTCGGGAGGGCACGAGCACAGATACGCAGTATTTT
TRBV10-3	.	TRBD1	TRBJ2-7	CAISESAGQGPPSYEQYF	TGTGCCATCAGTGAGTCGGCAGGACAGGGTCCACCTTCCTACGAGCAGTACTTC
TRBV11-2	few	TRBD2	TRBJ2-3	CASSQRPPGLAADTQYF	TGTGCCAGCAGCCAACGCCCCCCAGGACTAGCTGCAGATACGCAGTATTTT
TRBV6-5	few	TRBD1	TRBJ2-7	CASSYGTGGYEQYF	TGTGCCAGCAGTTACGGGACAGGGGGCTACGAGCAGTACTTC